This TCR beta chain was documented in a study of blood T cells in healthy people across ages. The germline gives CDR1 DFQATT, CDR2 SNEGSKA (reference sequence). The CDR3 sequence is 15 residues long. Trimming took 1 base from V and 0 from J, leaving 12 bases between them. For this clonotype: Its antigen is unknown.

Sample-barcoded 5' priming and a J-beta primer mix drove a second PCR of about 6 to 12 cycles. Every cDNA was tagged by a template-switch adaptor with 12 random nucleotides. TCRdb reprocessed the 5' RACE reads via MiXCR and lists one record per CDR3 protein. This sample has 1.5 million to 2 million distinct CDR3 sequences, with about 35% found just once. Study-wide results and limits: Getting older went along with TCR beta diversity per million T cells dropping roughly linearly. Comparison with aged donors showed that long-lived donors had more naive CD4+ cells and higher diversity.

Donation came from healthy Caucasian individuals in Russia who were aged roughly 6 to 95. This sequence was found in a woman aged 25-40 years in good health. Sequencing was performed on blood. This chain joins TRBV20-1 and TRBJ1-2; D not resolved. The chain's CDR3 is CSARVGRSSNYGYTF. The CDR3 DNA sequence: TGCAGTGCTAGAGTAGGCCGGTCGTCTAACTATGGCTACACCTTC.